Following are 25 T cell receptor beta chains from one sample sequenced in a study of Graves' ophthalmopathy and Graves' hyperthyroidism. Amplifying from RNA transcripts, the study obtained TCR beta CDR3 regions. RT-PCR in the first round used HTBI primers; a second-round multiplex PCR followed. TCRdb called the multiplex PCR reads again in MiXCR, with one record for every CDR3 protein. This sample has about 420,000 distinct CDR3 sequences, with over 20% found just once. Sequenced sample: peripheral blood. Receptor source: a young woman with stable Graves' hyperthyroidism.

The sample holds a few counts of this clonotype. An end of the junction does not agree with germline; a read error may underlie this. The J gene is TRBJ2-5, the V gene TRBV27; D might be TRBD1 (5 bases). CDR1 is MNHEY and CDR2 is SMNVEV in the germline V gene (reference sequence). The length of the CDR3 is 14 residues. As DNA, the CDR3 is TGTGCCACCAGTGCTCGACAGCTCCAAGAGACCCAGTACTTC. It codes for CATSARQLQETQYF.

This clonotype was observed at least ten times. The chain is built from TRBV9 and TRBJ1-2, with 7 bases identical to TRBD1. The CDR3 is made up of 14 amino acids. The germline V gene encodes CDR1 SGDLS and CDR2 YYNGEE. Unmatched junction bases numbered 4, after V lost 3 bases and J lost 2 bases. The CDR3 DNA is TGTGCCAGCAGCGCGACGGGACAGAACTATGGCTACACCTTC. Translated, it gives CASSATGQNYGYTF.

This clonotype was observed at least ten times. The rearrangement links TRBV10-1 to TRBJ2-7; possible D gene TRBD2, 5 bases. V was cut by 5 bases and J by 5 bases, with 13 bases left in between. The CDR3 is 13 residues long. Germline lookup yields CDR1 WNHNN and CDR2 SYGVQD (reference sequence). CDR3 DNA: TGCGCCAGCAGTCGGCCGGGGTCGGACGAGCAGTACTTC. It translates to CASSRPGSDEQYF.

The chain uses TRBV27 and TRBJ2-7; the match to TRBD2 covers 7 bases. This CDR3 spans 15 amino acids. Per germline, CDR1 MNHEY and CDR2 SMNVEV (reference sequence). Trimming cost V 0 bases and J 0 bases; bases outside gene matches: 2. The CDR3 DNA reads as TGTGCCAGCAGTTTATCCGCGGGAGCCTCCTACGAGCAGTACTTC. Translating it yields CASSLSAGASYEQYF.

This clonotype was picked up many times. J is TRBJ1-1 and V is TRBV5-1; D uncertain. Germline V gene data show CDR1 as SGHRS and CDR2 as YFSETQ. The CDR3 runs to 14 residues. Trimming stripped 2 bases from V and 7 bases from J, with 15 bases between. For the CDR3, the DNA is TGCGCCAGCAGCTTAAGCACCGGGGTATTTGAAGCTTTCTTT. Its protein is CASSLSTGVFEAFF.

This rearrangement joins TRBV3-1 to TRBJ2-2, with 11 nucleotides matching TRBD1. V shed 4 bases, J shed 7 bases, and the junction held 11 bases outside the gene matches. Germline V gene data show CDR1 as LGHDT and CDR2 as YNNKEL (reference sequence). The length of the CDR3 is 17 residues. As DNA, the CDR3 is TGTGCCAGCAGCCGCGGACAGGGGGCTTCGAGGGTCGGGGAGCTGTTTTTT. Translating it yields CASSRGQGASRVGELFF.

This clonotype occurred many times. The CDR3 DNA sequence: TGTGCCAGCTCAATTAAGAATTCACCCCTCCACTTT. Protein: CASSIKNSPLHF. V usage is TRBV7-9 and J usage is TRBJ1-6; D not certain. Germline loops: CDR1 SEHNR, CDR2 FQNEAQ (reference sequence). CDR3 length: 12 amino acids. The ends were cut back, 8 bases at V and 7 bases at J, with 9 bases in the middle.

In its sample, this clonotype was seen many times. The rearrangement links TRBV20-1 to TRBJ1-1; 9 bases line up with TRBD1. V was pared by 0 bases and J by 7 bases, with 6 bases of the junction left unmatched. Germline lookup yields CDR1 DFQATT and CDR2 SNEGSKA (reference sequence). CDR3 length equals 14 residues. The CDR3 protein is CSARDTGQGLEAFF. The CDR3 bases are TGCAGTGCTAGAGATACGGGACAGGGACTTGAAGCTTTCTTT.

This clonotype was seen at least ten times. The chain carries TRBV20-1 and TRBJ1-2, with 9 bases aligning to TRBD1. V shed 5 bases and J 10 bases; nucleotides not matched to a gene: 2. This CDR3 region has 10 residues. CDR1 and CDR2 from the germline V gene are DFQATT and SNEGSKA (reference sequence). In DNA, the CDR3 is TGCAGTGCTGACAGGGGGGACTACACCTTC. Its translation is CSADRGDYTF.

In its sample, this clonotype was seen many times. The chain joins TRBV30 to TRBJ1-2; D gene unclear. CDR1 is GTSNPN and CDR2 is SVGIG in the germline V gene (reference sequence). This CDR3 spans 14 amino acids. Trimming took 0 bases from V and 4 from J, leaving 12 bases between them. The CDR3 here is CAWSVSTRSYGYTF. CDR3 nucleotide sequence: TGTGCCTGGAGTGTATCGACGAGAAGCTATGGCTACACCTTC.

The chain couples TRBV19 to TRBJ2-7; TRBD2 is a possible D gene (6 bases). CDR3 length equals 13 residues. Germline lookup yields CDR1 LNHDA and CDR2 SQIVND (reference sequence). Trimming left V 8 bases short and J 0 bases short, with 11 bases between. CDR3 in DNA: TGTGCCAGTTGCAAGCGGGCCTCCTACGAGCAGTACTTC. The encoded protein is CASCKRASYEQYF.

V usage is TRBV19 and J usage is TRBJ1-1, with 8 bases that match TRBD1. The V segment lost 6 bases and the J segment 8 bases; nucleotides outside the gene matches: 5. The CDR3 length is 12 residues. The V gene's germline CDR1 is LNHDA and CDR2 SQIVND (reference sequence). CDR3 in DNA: TGTGCCAGTAGGTGGACAGGGTCCGAAGCTTTCTTT. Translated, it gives CASRWTGSEAFF.

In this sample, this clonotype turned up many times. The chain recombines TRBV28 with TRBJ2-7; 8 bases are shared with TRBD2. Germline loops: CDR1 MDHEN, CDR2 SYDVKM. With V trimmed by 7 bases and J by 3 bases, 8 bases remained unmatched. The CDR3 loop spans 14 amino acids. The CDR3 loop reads CASMEGSGIYEQYF. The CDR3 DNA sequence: TGTGCCAGCATGGAGGGTAGCGGGATCTACGAGCAGTACTTC.

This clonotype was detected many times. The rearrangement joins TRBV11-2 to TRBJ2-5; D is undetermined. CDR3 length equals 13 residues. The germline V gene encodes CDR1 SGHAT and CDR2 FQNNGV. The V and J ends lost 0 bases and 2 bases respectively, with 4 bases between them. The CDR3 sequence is CASSLDVQETQYF. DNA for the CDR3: TGTGCCAGCAGCTTAGATGTTCAAGAGACCCAGTACTTC.

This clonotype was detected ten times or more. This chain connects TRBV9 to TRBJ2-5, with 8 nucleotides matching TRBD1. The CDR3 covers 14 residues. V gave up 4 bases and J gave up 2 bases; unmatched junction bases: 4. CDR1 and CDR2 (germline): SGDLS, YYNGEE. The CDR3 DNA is TGTGCCAGCAGCACCGGGACAGGACAAGAGACCCAGTACTTC. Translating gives CASSTGTGQETQYF.

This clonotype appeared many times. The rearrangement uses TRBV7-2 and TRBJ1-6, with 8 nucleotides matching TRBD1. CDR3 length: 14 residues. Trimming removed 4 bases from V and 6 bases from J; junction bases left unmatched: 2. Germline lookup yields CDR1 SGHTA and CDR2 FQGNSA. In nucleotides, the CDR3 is TGTGCCAGCAGCTCGGACAGGGCTAATTCACCCCTCCACTTT. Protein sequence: CASSSDRANSPLHF.

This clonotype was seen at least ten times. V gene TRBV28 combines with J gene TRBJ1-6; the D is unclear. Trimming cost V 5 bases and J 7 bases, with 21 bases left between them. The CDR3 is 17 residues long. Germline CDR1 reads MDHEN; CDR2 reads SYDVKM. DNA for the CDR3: TGTGCCAGCAGTCTCCCCGACACCTGGGCAGGAAATTCACCCCTCCACTTT. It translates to CASSLPDTWAGNSPLHF.

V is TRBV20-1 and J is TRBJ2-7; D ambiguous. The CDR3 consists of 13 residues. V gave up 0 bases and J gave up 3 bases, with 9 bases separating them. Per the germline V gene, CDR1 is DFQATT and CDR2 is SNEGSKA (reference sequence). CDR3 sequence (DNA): TGCAGTGCTAGAGATCAGATGGACTACGAGCAGTACTTC. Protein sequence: CSARDQMDYEQYF.

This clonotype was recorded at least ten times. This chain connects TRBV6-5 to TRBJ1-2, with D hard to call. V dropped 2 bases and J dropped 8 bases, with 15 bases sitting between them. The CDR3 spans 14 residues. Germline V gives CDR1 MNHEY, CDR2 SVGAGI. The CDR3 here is CASSYGHLLEGYTF. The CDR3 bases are TGTGCCAGCAGTTACGGGCACCTCTTAGAGGGCTACACCTTC.

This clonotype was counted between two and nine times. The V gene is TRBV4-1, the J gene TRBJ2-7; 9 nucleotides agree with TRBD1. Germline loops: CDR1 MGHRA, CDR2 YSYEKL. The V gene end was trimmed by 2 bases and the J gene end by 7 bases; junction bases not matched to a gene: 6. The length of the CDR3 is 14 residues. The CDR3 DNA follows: TGCGCCAGCAGCCAACGCCCGGGGACAGGGGAGCAGTACTTC. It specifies CASSQRPGTGEQYF.

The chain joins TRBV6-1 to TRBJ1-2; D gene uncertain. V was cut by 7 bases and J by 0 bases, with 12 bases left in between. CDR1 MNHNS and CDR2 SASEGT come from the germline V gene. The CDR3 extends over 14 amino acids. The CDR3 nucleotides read TGTGCCAGCACCCAAGGGTTGACTAACTATGGCTACACCTTC. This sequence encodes CASTQGLTNYGYTF.

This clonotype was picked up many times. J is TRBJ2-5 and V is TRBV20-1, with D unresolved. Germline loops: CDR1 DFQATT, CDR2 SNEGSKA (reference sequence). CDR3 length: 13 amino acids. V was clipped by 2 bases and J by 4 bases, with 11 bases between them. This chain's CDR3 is CSARMAATETQYF. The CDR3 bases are TGCAGTGCTAGAATGGCAGCCACAGAGACCCAGTACTTC.

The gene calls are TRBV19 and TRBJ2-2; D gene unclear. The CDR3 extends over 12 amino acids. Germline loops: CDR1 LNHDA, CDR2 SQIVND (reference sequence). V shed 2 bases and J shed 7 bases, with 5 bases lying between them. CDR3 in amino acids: CASSINVGELFF. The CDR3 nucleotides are TGTGCCAGTAGTATAAATGTCGGGGAGCTGTTTTTT.

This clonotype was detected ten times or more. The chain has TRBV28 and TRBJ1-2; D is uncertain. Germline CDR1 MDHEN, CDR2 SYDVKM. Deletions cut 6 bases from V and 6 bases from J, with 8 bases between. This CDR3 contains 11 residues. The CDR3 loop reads CASSLSDGYTF. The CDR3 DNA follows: TGTGCCAGCAGCCTCTCGGATGGCTACACCTTC.

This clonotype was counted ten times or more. CDR3 sequence (DNA): TGTGCCAGCAGCTTCGGGACAGGGGGCGTAGCCTACGAGCAGTACTTC. Residues: CASSFGTGGVAYEQYF. The gene calls are TRBV11-3 and TRBJ2-7; 12 bases fit TRBD1. The V gene's germline CDR1 is SGHNT and CDR2 YENEEA. The V and J ends lost 3 bases and 2 bases, in that order; junction bases with no gene match: 5. The CDR3 is 16 residues long.